This T cell receptor (beta chain) was obtained from a study of blood T cells in healthy people across ages. Findings and caveats of the study: Unsorted PBMC material precluded a definitive naive versus antigen-experienced comparison.

It was with a sample-barcoded 5' primer and a J-beta primer mix that a second PCR of roughly 7 to 12 cycles was run. TCRdb reanalysed the 5' RACE reads using MiXCR and keeps one entry per CDR3 protein. The table lists about 500,000 distinct CDR3 sequences, more than 20% of them singletons. CDR3 length equals 15 residues. Germline V lookup: CDR1 DFQATT, CDR2 SNEGSKA (reference sequence). V was shortened by 3 bases and J by 9 bases, with 24 bases between the two germline ends. Regarding this clonotype: What it binds is unknown.

In addition, the sample was reused for a study of T cells of mothers and their children.

The chain combines TRBV20-1 with TRBJ2-7; tentatively, D is TRBD1 (6 bases). This sequence originates from a boy aged 10-17 years in good health. Sequences were obtained from blood. The CDR3 DNA reads TGCAGTGCTAGCCGCGTACAGGGACCGACCACGATGCAGTACTTC. Its protein product is CSASRVQGPTTMQYF.